Listed here is a single T cell receptor beta chain. Its antigen is undetermined. The sample is drawn from a study of CD8 T cell repertoires and HIV-1 epitope variants. Overall study context: Separate wells received one of Twenty-five Gag or Nef variant peptides. Equal numbers of autologous T cell-negative cells presented antigen to enriched T cells.

Germline V lookup: CDR1 SGHVS, CDR2 FQNEAQ. The V segment lost 3 bases and the J segment 9 bases; nucleotides outside the gene matches: 5. The CDR3 is 13 amino acids. The study's findings and limits: Most of the nine antigen-specific clonotypes appeared cross-reactive to autologous or escape variants.

Profiling relied on immunoSEQ multiplex PCR, and the TCRdb table lists in-frame clones only, not all of them. The table lists under 7,500 clones, more than 60% of them singletons. The chain joins TRBV7-8 to TRBJ2-1, with TRBD2 matching over 7 bases. The source material was cultured CD8+ T cells derived from PBMCs. The receptor was isolated from a male donor with HIV. Written as DNA, the CDR3 is TGTGCCAGCAGCTTCAGACTAGCCGTTGAGCAGTTCTTC. Protein product: CASSFRLAVEQFF. Complete variable domain (other parts from reference TRBV7-8 and TRBJ2-1): GAGVSQSPRYKVAKRGQDVALRCDPISGHVSLFWYQQALGQGPEFLTYFQNEAQLDKSGLPSDRFFAERPEGSVSTLKIQRTQQEDSAVYLCASSFRLAVEQFFGPGTRLTVL.